The 18 T cell receptor beta chains below were found in one sample sequenced in a study of cytomegalovirus exposure and HLA in healthy donors. The study ran its PCR with 60 Vbeta and 13 Jbeta primers. Clones were sequenced by immunoSEQ multiplex PCR, and TCRdb holds only the in-frame ones, with some missing. Seen here are 300,000 or so clones, roughly four fifths observed once, and the top ten hold more than 1.5%. Source material: PBMCs. The origin of the receptors is a woman between 35 and 50 years old in good health and CMV-seropositive.

The V gene is TRBV28, the J gene TRBJ1-4; D possibly corresponds to TRBD1 (5 bases). Deletions cut 5 bases from V and 3 bases from J, with 10 bases between. The CDR3 runs 14 residues. The germline V gene encodes CDR1 MDHEN and CDR2 SYDVKM. CDR3 nucleotide sequence: TGTGCCAGCAGTGGACACTATTCTAATGAAAAACTGTTTTTT. Its protein product is CASSGHYSNEKLFF.

This chain links TRBV15 with TRBJ2-2, with D maybe TRBD2 (5 bases). CDR1 is LNHNV and CDR2 is YYDKDF in the germline V gene (reference sequence). Trimming took off 8 bases at V and 2 bases at J, with 12 bases between the two ends. The CDR3 loop spans 14 amino acids. CDR3 protein: CATQLEPNTGELFF. In DNA, the CDR3 is TGTGCCACCCAACTAGAACCTAACACCGGGGAGCTGTTTTTT. Based on the CDR3 plus reference TRBV15 and TRBJ2-2, the full variable domain is DAMVIQNPRYQVTQFGKPVTLSCSQTLNHNVMYWYQQKSSQAPKLLFHYYDKDFNNEADTPDNFQSRRPNTSFCFLDIRSPGLGDTAMYLCATQLEPNTGELFFGEGSRLTVL.

V and J are TRBV7-9 and TRBJ2-2, with D hard to call. This CDR3 is built from 14 residues. CDR1 is SEHNR and CDR2 is FQNEAQ in the germline V gene (reference sequence). V shed 8 bases and J shed 1 base, with 11 bases lying between them. DNA for the CDR3: TGTGCCAGCCCTTTACGGGTGAACACCGGGGAGCTGTTTTTT. Translation gives CASPLRVNTGELFF.

V and J are TRBV18 and TRBJ1-1; 9 nucleotides align to TRBD1. The V and J ends lost 6 bases and 4 bases, in that order; junction bases with no gene match: 9. CDR3 length equals 15 residues. The germline gives CDR1 KGHSH, CDR2 LQKENI. The CDR3 region is CASSPTGTGFTEAFF. CDR3 bases: TGTGCCAGCTCCCCCACCGGGACAGGGTTCACTGAAGCTTTCTTT.

This rearrangement joins TRBV4-3 to TRBJ2-5, with D perhaps TRBD2 (5 bases). The CDR3 has 14 residues. V was cut by 1 base and J by 5 bases, with 11 bases left in between. CDR1 and CDR2 from the germline V gene are LGHNA and YSLEER. The chain's CDR3 is CASSQGGVGETQYF. CDR3 DNA sequence: TGCGCCAGCAGCCAAGGGGGAGTAGGGGAGACCCAGTACTTC.

This clone was seen only once. This chain connects TRBV30 to TRBJ2-5; D uncertain. The V end was cut by 0 bases, the J end by 1 base, with 9 bases between. The CDR3 runs 14 residues. Germline V gives CDR1 GTSNPN, CDR2 SVGIG (reference sequence). Here the CDR3 reads CAWSVGRSQETQYF. CDR3 bases: TGTGCCTGGAGTGTAGGCCGGAGCCAAGAGACCCAGTACTTC.

This chain connects TRBV27 to TRBJ1-1; D is undetermined. The ends were cut back, 6 bases at V and 0 bases at J, with 11 bases in the middle. Germline lookup yields CDR1 MNHEY and CDR2 SMNVEV (reference sequence). The CDR3 runs to 14 residues. CDR3 DNA: TGTGCCAGCAGGGTCGGCGGAATGAACACTGAAGCTTTCTTT. Translating it yields CASRVGGMNTEAFF.

This clone appeared a single time. This CDR3 reads CASSFSRSGRTSGEVETQYF. CDR3 DNA: TGTGCCAGCAGTTTTTCTCGGTCGGGCCGGACTAGCGGGGAGGTGGAGACCCAGTACTTC. The chain uses TRBV28 and TRBJ2-5; TRBD2 matches at 12 bases. Germline trimming cut 3 bases from V and 5 bases from J; bases unmatched to any gene: 19. Germline CDR1 and CDR2: MDHEN and SYDVKM. The CDR3 covers 20 residues.

This clone came up once. In the same sample, other DNA sequences code for this CDR3. The chain couples TRBV9 to TRBJ2-1, with 10 bases identical to TRBD2. The germline V gene has CDR1 SGDLS and CDR2 YYNGEE. This CDR3 is 15 amino acids long. Losses at the gene ends were 0 bases for V and 6 bases for J; bases not matched to a gene: 3. CDR3 protein: CASSVGLAGGNEQFF. The CDR3 DNA is TGTGCCAGCAGCGTAGGACTAGCGGGTGGCAATGAGCAGTTCTTC.

About this clone itself: Different DNA sequences within this sample yield the same CDR3. Written as DNA, the CDR3 is TGTGCCAGCTCGGACAGGGGCTATGGCTACACCTTC. Translated: CASSDRGYGYTF. The chain couples TRBV27 to TRBJ1-2; 9 positions match TRBD1. CDR3 size: 12 residues. The germline V gene has CDR1 MNHEY and CDR2 SMNVEV (reference sequence). Trimming removed 8 bases from V and 4 bases from J; junction bases left unmatched: 2.

This rearrangement joins TRBV19 to TRBJ1-5; no definite D call. Trimming removed 5 bases from V and 4 bases from J, with 12 bases in between. Germline assignment: CDR1 LNHDA and CDR2 SQIVND (reference sequence). The CDR3 runs to 14 residues. This chain's CDR3 is CASSPRGINQPQHF. CDR3 bases: TGTGCCAGTAGTCCACGGGGAATAAATCAGCCCCAGCATTTT.

The rearrangement links TRBV28 to TRBJ1-2; TRBD1 matches 11 bases. This CDR3 has 16 residues. CDR1 and CDR2 (germline): MDHEN, SYDVKM. V was pared by 6 bases and J by 0 bases, with 6 bases of the junction left unmatched. Here the CDR3 DNA reads TGTGCCAGCAGGACCGGGACAGGGGGAGCTAACTATGGCTACACCTTC. Translation: CASRTGTGGANYGYTF.

The genes are TRBV27 and TRBJ2-7; the match to TRBD1 covers 7 bases. CDR3 size: 16 residues. The germline V gene has CDR1 MNHEY and CDR2 SMNVEV (reference sequence). With 1 base clipped from V and 2 bases from J, the junction kept 8 bases outside the gene matches. The chain's CDR3 is CASSLLRGPQPYEQYF. The DNA for the CDR3 is TGTGCCAGCAGTTTATTGAGGGGGCCCCAGCCCTACGAGCAGTACTTC.

This chain joins TRBV5-1 and TRBJ2-3; tentative D call: TRBD1 (6 bases). Trimming pared 3 bases from V and 6 bases from J, leaving 17 bases between. CDR1 SGHRS and CDR2 YFSETQ come from the germline V gene. This CDR3 contains 15 residues. The CDR3 DNA sequence: TGCGCCAGCAGCTCCTTACAGGGTTCAATGGATACGCAGTATTTT. It yields the protein CASSSLQGSMDTQYF.

This clone came up a few times. V is TRBV28 and J is TRBJ2-7; TRBD2 matches 14 bases. V trimming: 4 bases; J trimming: 3 bases; junction bases outside the gene matches: 2. The CDR3 runs 15 residues. Germline CDR1 and CDR2: MDHEN and SYDVKM. In DNA form, the CDR3 reads TGTGCCAGCAGTTACGGGACTAGCGGGAGCTACGAGCAGTACTTC. As protein: CASSYGTSGSYEQYF.

The chain recombines TRBV5-6 with TRBJ1-1; possibly TRBD1 for D (5 bases). With 0 bases removed from V and 4 bases from J, the gap between germline ends came to 13 bases. The CDR3 runs to 15 residues. Germline CDR1 reads SGHDT; CDR2 reads YYEEEE. CDR3 amino acids: CASSLEGARGTEAFF. CDR3 nucleotide sequence: TGTGCCAGCAGCTTGGAAGGGGCGCGAGGCACTGAAGCTTTCTTT.

This clone was counted a single time. The J gene is TRBJ2-1, the V gene TRBV6-5; no reliable D call. V shed 4 bases and J shed 9 bases, with 10 bases lying between them. This CDR3 is built from 12 residues. Germline V gives CDR1 MNHEY, CDR2 SVGAGI. The CDR3 DNA reads TGTGCCAGCAGTTTGTCCCCGGGTGAGCAGTTCTTC. This translates into CASSLSPGEQFF.

This rearrangement joins TRBV2 to TRBJ1-2; weak D call: TRBD1 (6 bases). The CDR3 has 14 amino acids. The V end was cut by 6 bases, the J end by 2 bases, with 13 bases between. Germline CDR1 is SNHLY and CDR2 is FYNNEI. The CDR3 nucleotides read TGTGCCAGCAGGAGGGGGTGGCCCAACTATGGCTACACCTTC. Translating it yields CASRRGWPNYGYTF.